Listed here are 11 T cell receptor beta chains from one sample, sequenced in a study of spatial heterogeneity in lung cancer. The time point was: sample taken at primary tumor resection. TCRdb used MiXCR to reprocess the 5' RACE reads, holding one entry per CDR3 protein. The profile shows approximately 900 distinct CDR3 sequences, around 38% of them singletons. The sequences come from normal lung tissue next to the tumor, collected at surgery. All receptors come from a male donor with early-stage non-small cell lung cancer.

Comments on this clonotype: Because the library targeted alpha chains, this beta chain is an off-target read whose size means little. This chain links TRBV6-2 or TRBV6-3 with TRBJ1-5; no firm D call. Trimming removed 7 bases from V and 0 bases from J, with 10 bases in between. The CDR3 is 14 residues long. Germline CDR1 MNHEY, CDR2 SVGEGT. As DNA, the CDR3 is TGTGCCAGCAACGGAGCAATTAGCAATCAGCCCCAGCATTTT. Protein sequence: CASNGAISNQPQHF.

Of note for this clonotype: Since it is a stray read in a library aimed at alpha chains, this beta chain has a size that is not meaningful. This chain joins TRBV28 and TRBJ2-3; 10 bases align to TRBD2. This CDR3 has 15 residues. Germline V gene sequence: CDR1 MDHEN, CDR2 SYDVKM. J lost 4 bases, V lost 3 bases, and 4 bases had no gene match. The CDR3 DNA reads TGTGCCAGCAGTTTGGGGCTAGCGGGAGCAGATACGCAGTATTTT. This gives the protein CASSLGLAGADTQYF. The variable domain in full, with the rest retrieved from reference TRBV28 and TRBJ2-3, is DVKVTQSSRYLVKRTGEKVFLECVQDMDHENMFWYRQDPGLGLRLIYFSYDVKMKEKGDIPEGYSVSREKKERFSLILESASTNQTSMYLCASSLGLAGADTQYFGPGTRLTVL.

Remarks on this clonotype: Being off target in a library aimed at alpha chains, this beta chain has a size of little meaning. The V call is TRBV11-2, the J call TRBJ2-7; the match to TRBD2 covers 9 bases. This CDR3 has 15 amino acids. The germline CDR1 and CDR2 sequences are SGHAT and FQNNGV. The V gene end was trimmed by 8 bases and the J gene end by 9 bases; junction bases not matched to a gene: 17. The CDR3 DNA is TGTGCCAGCGGGTCGGAGGGGGGACTAGCTTTCGCGCAGTACTTC. Translating it yields CASGSEGGLAFAQYF.

This clonotype was observed a handful of times. As an off-target read in a library built for alpha chains, this beta chain has a frequency of little significance. The V gene is TRBV7-9, the J gene TRBJ2-1, with 9 bases aligning to TRBD1. The junction had 7 bases not matched to a gene; V was cut back by 5 bases and J by 5 bases. CDR3 length equals 15 residues. The germline gives CDR1 SEHNR, CDR2 FQNEAQ (reference sequence). This CDR3 is CASSAGTGSHNEQFF. CDR3 DNA: TGTGCCAGCAGCGCGGGGACAGGGAGCCACAATGAGCAGTTCTTC.

A word on this clonotype: This beta chain is a stray read from a library made for alpha chains; its abundance is not meaningful. The rearrangement links TRBV3-1 to TRBJ1-1; the D gene is possibly TRBD1 (6 bases). The CDR3 consists of 11 residues. Trimming pared 6 bases from V and 8 bases from J, leaving 10 bases between. The germline V gene has CDR1 LGHDT and CDR2 YNNKEL (reference sequence). This CDR3 is CASRGHQEAFF. In DNA, the CDR3 is TGTGCCAGCAGGGGACATCAGGAAGCTTTCTTT.

This clonotype was seen ten or more times. This beta chain appears as a stray read in a library generated for alpha chains; its size is not informative. This chain links TRBV20-1 with TRBJ1-1, with 7 bases lining up with TRBD1. The V segment lost 1 base and the J segment 5 bases; nucleotides outside the gene matches: 10. CDR1 and CDR2 from the germline V gene are DFQATT and SNEGSKA (reference sequence). The CDR3 contains 15 residues. CDR3 in amino acids: CSARAAPTGQTEAFF. CDR3 in DNA: TGCAGTGCTAGAGCCGCACCGACAGGGCAGACTGAAGCTTTCTTT.

This clonotype was seen more than once but under ten times. Since the library was made to target alpha chains, this beta chain is a stray read and its abundance is not meaningful. The chain links TRBV7-9 to TRBJ1-6; possibly TRBD1 for D (5 bases). This CDR3 spans 14 amino acids. Trimming removed 5 bases at V and 8 bases at J, with 13 bases between. The germline CDR1 and CDR2 sequences are SEHNR and FQNEAQ (reference sequence). This CDR3 reads CASSRRDGDSPLHF. CDR3 coding DNA: TGTGCCAGCAGCCGCCGGGACGGCGATTCACCCCTCCACTTT. The whole variable domain, filled in from reference TRBV7-9 and TRBJ1-6, reads DTGVSQNPRHKITKRGQNVTFRCDPISEHNRLYWYRQTLGQGPEFLTYFQNEAQLEKSRLLSDRFSAERPKGSFSTLEIQRTEQGDSAMYLCASSRRDGDSPLHFGNGTRLTVT.

Notes on this clonotype: This beta chain slipped into a library made for alpha chains as a stray read, so its size is not meaningful. The chain is built from TRBV27 and TRBJ2-3; D remains ambiguous. Germline assignment: CDR1 MNHEY and CDR2 SMNVEV (reference sequence). With 6 bases removed from V and 6 bases from J, the gap between germline ends came to 13 bases. The CDR3 consists of 13 residues. The CDR3 here is CASSLYWADTQYF. In DNA, the CDR3 is TGTGCCAGCAGCCTCTACTGGGCGGATACGCAGTATTTT.

Of note for this clonotype: This beta chain represents an off-target read in a library built for alpha chains; its size is of limited meaning. This sequence joins TRBV29-1 and TRBJ2-1, with TRBD2 as a possible D gene (6 bases). Germline lookup yields CDR1 SQVTM and CDR2 ANQGSEA. CDR3 length: 14 residues. V was trimmed by 1 base and J by 5 bases, leaving 12 bases between them. The DNA of the CDR3 is TGCAGCGTTGAAGTAGGGATAGCGGACAATGAGCAGTTCTTC. Amino acid sequence: CSVEVGIADNEQFF.

Concerning this clonotype itself: This beta chain appears as a stray read in a library generated for alpha chains; its size is not informative. This chain joins TRBV5-6 and TRBJ2-5; the D gene is possibly TRBD1 (6 bases). The CDR3 consists of 13 residues. Germline V gene lookup returns CDR1 SGHDT and CDR2 YYEEEE. V was pared by 4 bases and J by 5 bases, with 12 bases between. The CDR3: CASSLGAQETQYF. Here the CDR3 DNA reads TGTGCCAGCAGCCTGGGGGCACAGGAGACCCAGTACTTC.

By its share, this clonotype is hyperexpanded. With the library built for alpha chains, this beta chain is off target and its frequency is not meaningful. J is TRBJ2-1 and V is TRBV3-1; D is unresolved. The ends were cut back, 1 base at V and 7 bases at J, with 14 bases in the middle. This CDR3 spans 15 amino acids. The germline V gene encodes CDR1 LGHDT and CDR2 YNNKEL (reference sequence). The CDR3 loop is CASSQGTGPRNEQFF. The CDR3 DNA reads as TGTGCCAGCAGCCAAGGTACCGGCCCCCGGAATGAGCAGTTCTTC.